The 14 T cell receptor beta chains below come from one sample, sequenced in a study of cytomegalovirus exposure and HLA in healthy donors. Both 60 Vbeta primers and 13 Jbeta primers went into the PCR. Assay used: immunoSEQ multiplex PCR; TCRdb lists only in-frame clones, some missing. Among about 160,000 clones listed, under 85% were seen once. The source material was PBMCs. These receptors all stem from a man in his forties or fifties in good health and CMV-seropositive.

This clone was seen a handful of times. The chain uses TRBV6-5 and TRBJ1-5; D is undetermined. This CDR3 has 15 residues. With 6 bases removed from V and 0 bases from J, the gap between germline ends came to 12 bases. Germline CDR1 and CDR2: MNHEY and SVGAGI. CDR3 protein: CASSLNSYSNQPQHF. CDR3 nucleotides: TGTGCCAGCAGCCTAAACTCTTATAGCAATCAGCCCCAGCATTTT.

V gene TRBV7-7 combines with J gene TRBJ2-3; D not resolved. Germline V gene lookup returns CDR1 SSHAT and CDR2 FNYEAQ (reference sequence). Deletions cut 3 bases from V and 5 bases from J, with 9 bases between. The CDR3 extends over 13 amino acids. The CDR3 here is CASSFYIGDTQYF. CDR3 nucleotides: TGTGCCAGCAGCTTCTATATCGGAGATACGCAGTATTTT.

V gene TRBV6-5 combines with J gene TRBJ1-1; D not resolved. This CDR3 comprises 14 residues. V lost 1 base and J lost 1, with 7 bases in between. The germline V gene encodes CDR1 MNHEY and CDR2 SVGAGI. The CDR3 DNA is TGTGCCAGCAGTTACTACTCAGGGAACACTGAAGCTTTCTTT. It codes for CASSYYSGNTEAFF.

The chain links TRBV4-1 to TRBJ2-3; 9 nucleotides match TRBD1. This CDR3 contains 15 residues. V gave up 3 bases and J gave up 3 bases; unmatched junction bases: 4. Germline V CDR1 and CDR2: MGHRA, YSYEKL. The CDR3 spells CASSHGQGKTDTQYF. The CDR3 DNA reads TGCGCCAGCAGCCACGGACAGGGGAAGACAGATACGCAGTATTTT.

The chain has TRBV5-6 and TRBJ2-7, with D possibly TRBD2 on 5 matching bases. V gave up 6 bases and J gave up 4 bases, with 17 bases separating them. CDR3 size: 14 residues. Germline CDR1 SGHDT, CDR2 YYEEEE. CDR3 in DNA: TGTGCCAGCACCCTGACCCGGGGTGGATACGAGCAGTACTTC. Translated, it gives CASTLTRGGYEQYF.

The chain joins TRBV6-1 to TRBJ1-5; TRBD1 is a possible D gene (6 bases). Looked up from germline, CDR1 is MNHNS and CDR2 is SASEGT. The V gene lost 4 bases and the J gene lost 5 bases, with 12 bases spanning the gap. CDR3 size: 14 residues. CDR3 amino acids: CASSVDSIYQPQHF. The CDR3, as DNA: TGTGCCAGCAGTGTGGACAGTATTTATCAGCCCCAGCATTTT.

The chain uses TRBV28 and TRBJ1-5; 8 bases fit TRBD1. Unmatched junction bases numbered 12, after V lost 8 bases and J lost 0 bases. CDR3 length: 17 residues. Germline assignment: CDR1 MDHEN and CDR2 SYDVKM. The CDR3 loop is CASGRTGLSGSNQPQHF. CDR3 DNA sequence: TGTGCCAGCGGGCGGACAGGGCTCTCAGGTAGCAATCAGCCCCAGCATTTT.

In its sample, this clone was seen once. This chain uses TRBV7-2 with TRBJ2-6; tentative D call: TRBD2 (6 bases). This CDR3 has 18 amino acids. Germline loops: CDR1 SGHTA, CDR2 FQGNSA. V shed 2 bases and J shed 1 base, with 15 bases lying between them. In DNA form, the CDR3 reads TGTGCCAGCAGCTTAAGGCCCCCGGGAGAGTCTGGGGCCAACGTCCTGACTTTC. This encodes CASSLRPPGESGANVLTF. Looking up the rest from reference TRBV7-2 and TRBJ2-6 gives the full variable domain: GAGVSQSPSNKVTEKGKDVELRCDPISGHTALYWYRQSLGQGLEFLIYFQGNSAPDKSGLPSDRFSAERTGGSVSTLTIQRTQQEDSAVYLCASSLRPPGESGANVLTFGAGSRLTVL.

The chain has TRBV4-1 and TRBJ2-5; a weak D match, TRBD1 (6 bases). The end of the DNA aligns better with TRBJ2-7, so the J call may be wrong. CDR3 size: 14 residues. CDR1 is MGHRA and CDR2 is YSYEKL in the germline V gene. As DNA, the CDR3 is TGCGCCAGCAGCCAAGATTGGGGGCAGTACGAGCAGTACTTC. Amino acids: CASSQDWGQYEQYF.

The genes are TRBV5-1 and TRBJ1-6; no clear D. V lost 0 bases to trimming and J lost 5 bases, with 6 bases between them. The CDR3 spans 14 residues. Germline V gene sequence: CDR1 SGHRS, CDR2 YFSETQ. The CDR3 region has the DNA TGCGCCAGCAGCTTGGACAGCCATAATTCACCCCTCCACTTT. It codes for CASSLDSHNSPLHF.

CDR3 DNA sequence: TGTGCCAGCAGTACCAGACTAGCGGGGGATCTAGAGACCCAGTACTTC. This gives the protein CASSTRLAGDLETQYF. The V call is TRBV28, the J call TRBJ2-5; 12 positions match TRBD2. V was pared by 5 bases and J by 4 bases, with 8 bases of the junction left unmatched. The CDR3 runs to 16 residues. Germline V gives CDR1 MDHEN, CDR2 SYDVKM.

The chain combines TRBV9 with TRBJ2-1; 9 bases are shared with TRBD2. This CDR3 is built from 15 residues. Trimming removed 3 bases from V and 8 bases from J; junction bases left unmatched: 9. CDR1 and CDR2 (germline): SGDLS, YYNGEE. The CDR3 nucleotides are TGTGCCAGCAGCGGAGGGGCGGGGGGGATTCATGAGCAGTTCTTC. Amino acid sequence: CASSGGAGGIHEQFF.

J is TRBJ2-7 and V is TRBV30; D unresolved. CDR3 length: 12 amino acids. Trimming took off 4 bases at V and 2 bases at J, with 9 bases between the two ends. Germline loops: CDR1 GTSNPN, CDR2 SVGIG (reference sequence). CDR3 region: CAWKLKPYEQYF. CDR3 DNA: TGTGCCTGGAAACTTAAGCCCTACGAGCAGTACTTC. The full variable domain, completed using reference TRBV30 and TRBJ2-7, is SQTIHQWPATLVQPVGSPLSLECTVEGTSNPNLYWYRQAAGRGLQLLFYSVGIGQISSEVPQNLSASRPQDRQFILSSKKLLLSDSGFYLCAWKLKPYEQYFGPGTRLTVT.

This clone came up once. This sequence joins TRBV28 and TRBJ1-2, with D possibly matching TRBD1 (5 bases). The CDR3 has 15 residues. V was cut by 3 bases and J by 8 bases, with 19 bases left in between. CDR1 and CDR2 (germline): MDHEN, SYDVKM. The DNA of the CDR3 is TGTGCCAGCAGTTTGACGGGGGGGGATGCGGCGGGCTACACCTTC. This gives the protein CASSLTGGDAAGYTF.